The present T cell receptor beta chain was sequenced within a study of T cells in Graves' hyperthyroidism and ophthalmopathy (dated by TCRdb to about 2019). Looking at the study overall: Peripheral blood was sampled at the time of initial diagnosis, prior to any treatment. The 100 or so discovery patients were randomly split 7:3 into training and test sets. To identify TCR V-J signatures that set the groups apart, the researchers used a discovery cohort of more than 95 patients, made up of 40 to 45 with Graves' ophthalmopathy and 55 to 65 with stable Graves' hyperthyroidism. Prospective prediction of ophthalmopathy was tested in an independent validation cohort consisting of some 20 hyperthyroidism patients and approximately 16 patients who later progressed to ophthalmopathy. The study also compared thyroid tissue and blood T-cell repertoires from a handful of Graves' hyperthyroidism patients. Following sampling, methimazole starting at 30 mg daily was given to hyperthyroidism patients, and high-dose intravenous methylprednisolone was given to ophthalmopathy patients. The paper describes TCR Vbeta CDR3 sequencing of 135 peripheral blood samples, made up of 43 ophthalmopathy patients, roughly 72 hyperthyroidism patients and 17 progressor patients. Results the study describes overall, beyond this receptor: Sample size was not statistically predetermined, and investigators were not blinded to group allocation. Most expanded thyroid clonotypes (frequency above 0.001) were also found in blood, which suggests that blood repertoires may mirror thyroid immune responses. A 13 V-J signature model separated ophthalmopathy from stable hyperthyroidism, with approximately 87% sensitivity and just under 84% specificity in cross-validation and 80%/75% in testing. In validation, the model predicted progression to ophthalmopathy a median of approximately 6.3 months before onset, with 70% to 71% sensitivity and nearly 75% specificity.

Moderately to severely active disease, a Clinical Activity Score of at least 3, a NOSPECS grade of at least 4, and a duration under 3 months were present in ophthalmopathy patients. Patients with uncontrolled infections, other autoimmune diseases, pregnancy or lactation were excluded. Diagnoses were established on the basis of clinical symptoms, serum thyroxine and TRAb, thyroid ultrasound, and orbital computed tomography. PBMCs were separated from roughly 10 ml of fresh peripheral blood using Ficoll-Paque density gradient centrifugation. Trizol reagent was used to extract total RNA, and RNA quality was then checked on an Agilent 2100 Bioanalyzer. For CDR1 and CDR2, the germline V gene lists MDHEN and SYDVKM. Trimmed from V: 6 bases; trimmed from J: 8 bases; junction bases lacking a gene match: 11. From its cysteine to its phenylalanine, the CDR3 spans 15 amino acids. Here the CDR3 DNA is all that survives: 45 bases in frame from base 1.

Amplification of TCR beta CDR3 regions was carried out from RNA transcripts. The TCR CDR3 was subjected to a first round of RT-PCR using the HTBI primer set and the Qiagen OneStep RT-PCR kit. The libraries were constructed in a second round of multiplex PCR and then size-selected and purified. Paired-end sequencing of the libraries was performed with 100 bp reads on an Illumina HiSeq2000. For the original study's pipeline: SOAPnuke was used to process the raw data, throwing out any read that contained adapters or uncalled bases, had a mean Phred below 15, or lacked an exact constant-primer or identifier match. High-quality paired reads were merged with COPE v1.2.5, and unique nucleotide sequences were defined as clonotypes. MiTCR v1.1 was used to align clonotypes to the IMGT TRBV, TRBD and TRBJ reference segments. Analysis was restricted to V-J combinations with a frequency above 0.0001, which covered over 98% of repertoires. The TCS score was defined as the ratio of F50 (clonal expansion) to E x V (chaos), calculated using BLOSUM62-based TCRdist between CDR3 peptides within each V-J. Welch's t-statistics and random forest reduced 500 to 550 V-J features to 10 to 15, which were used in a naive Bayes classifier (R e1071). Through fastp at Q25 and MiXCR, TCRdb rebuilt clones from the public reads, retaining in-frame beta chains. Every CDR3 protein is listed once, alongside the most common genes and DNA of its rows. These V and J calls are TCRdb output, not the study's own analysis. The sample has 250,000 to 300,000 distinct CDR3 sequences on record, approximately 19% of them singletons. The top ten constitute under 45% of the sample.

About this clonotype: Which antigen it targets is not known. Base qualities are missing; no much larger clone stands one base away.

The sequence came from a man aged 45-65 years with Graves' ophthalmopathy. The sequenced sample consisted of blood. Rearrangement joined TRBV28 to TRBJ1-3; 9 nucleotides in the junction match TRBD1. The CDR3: CASSPGDRERDTIYF. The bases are TGTGCCAGCAGCCCGGGGGACAGGGAGAGGGACACCATATATTTT.